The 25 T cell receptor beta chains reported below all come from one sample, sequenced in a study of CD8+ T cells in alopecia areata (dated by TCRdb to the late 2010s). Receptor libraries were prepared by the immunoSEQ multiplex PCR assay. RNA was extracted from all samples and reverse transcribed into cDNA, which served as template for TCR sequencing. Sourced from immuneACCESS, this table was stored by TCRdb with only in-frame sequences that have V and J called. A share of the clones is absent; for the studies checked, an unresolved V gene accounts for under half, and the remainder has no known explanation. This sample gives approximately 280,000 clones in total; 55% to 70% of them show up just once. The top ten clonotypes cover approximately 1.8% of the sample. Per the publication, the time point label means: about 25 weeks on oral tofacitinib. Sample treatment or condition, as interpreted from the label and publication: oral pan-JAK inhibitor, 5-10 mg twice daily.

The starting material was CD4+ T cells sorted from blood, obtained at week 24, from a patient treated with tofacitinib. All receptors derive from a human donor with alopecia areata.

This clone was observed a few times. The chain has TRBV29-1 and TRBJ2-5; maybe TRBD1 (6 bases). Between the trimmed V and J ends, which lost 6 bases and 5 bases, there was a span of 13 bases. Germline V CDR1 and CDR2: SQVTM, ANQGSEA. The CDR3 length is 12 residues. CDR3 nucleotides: TGCAGCGTCGACAGGACCGGCGAGACCCAGTACTTC. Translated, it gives CSVDRTGETQYF. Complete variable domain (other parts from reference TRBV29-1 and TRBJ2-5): SAVISQKPSRDICQRGTSLTIQCQVDSQVTMMFWYRQQPGQSLTLIATANQGSEATYESGFVIDKFPISRPNLTFSTLTVSNMSPEDSSIYLCSVDRTGETQYFGPGTRLLVL.

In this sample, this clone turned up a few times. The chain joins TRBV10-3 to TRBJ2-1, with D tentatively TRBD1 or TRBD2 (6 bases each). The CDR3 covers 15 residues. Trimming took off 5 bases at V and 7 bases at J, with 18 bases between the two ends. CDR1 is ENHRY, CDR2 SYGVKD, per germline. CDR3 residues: CAISMGTGAGNEQFF. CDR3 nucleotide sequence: TGTGCCATCAGTATGGGAACGGGGGCGGGGAATGAGCAGTTCTTC.

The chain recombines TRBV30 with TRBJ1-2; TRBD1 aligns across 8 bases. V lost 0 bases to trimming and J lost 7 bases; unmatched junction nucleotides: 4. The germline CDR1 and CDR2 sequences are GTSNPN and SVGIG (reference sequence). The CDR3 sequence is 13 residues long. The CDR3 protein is CAWSVRTGSGYTF. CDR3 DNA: TGTGCCTGGAGTGTCCGGACAGGGTCTGGCTACACCTTC.

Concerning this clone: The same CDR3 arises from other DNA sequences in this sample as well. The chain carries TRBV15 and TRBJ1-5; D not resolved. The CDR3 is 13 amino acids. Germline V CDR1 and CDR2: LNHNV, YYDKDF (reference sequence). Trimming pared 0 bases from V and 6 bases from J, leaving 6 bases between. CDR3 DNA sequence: TGTGCCACCAGCAGAGATCAAGGTCAGCCCCAGCATTTT. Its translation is CATSRDQGQPQHF.

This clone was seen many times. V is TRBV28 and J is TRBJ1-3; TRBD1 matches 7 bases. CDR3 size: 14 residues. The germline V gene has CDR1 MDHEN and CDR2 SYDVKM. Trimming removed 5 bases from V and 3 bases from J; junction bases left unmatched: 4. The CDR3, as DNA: TGTGCCAGCAGTGGGGACAGTTATGGAAACACCATATATTTT. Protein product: CASSGDSYGNTIYF. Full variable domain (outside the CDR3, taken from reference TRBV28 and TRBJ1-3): DVKVTQSSRYLVKRTGEKVFLECVQDMDHENMFWYRQDPGLGLRLIYFSYDVKMKEKGDIPEGYSVSREKKERFSLILESASTNQTSMYLCASSGDSYGNTIYFGEGSWLTVV.

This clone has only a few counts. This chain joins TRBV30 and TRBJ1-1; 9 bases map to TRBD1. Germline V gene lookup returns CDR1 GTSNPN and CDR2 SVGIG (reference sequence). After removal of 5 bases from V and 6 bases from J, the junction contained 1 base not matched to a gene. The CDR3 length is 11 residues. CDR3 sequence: CAWGQGPEAFF. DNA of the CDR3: TGTGCCTGGGGACAGGGGCCTGAAGCTTTCTTT.

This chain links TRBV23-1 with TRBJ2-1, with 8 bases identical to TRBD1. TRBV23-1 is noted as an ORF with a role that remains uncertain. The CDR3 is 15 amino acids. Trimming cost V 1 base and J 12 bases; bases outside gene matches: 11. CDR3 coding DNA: TGCGCCAGCAGTCAATTATTCGGGACAGGTCACGGGCAGTTCTTC. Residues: CASSQLFGTGHGQFF.

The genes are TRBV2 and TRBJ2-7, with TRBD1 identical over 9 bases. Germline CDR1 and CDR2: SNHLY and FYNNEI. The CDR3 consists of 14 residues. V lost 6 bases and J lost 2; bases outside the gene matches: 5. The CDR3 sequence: CASRPGTGPYEQYF. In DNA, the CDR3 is TGTGCCAGCAGGCCCGGGACAGGGCCCTACGAGCAGTACTTC.

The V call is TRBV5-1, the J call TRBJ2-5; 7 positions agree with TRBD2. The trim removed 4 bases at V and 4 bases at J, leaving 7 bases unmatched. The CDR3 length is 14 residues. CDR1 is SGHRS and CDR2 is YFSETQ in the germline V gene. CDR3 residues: CASSPGLVRETQYF. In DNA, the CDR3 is TGCGCCAGCAGCCCCGGACTAGTCCGAGAGACCCAGTACTTC.

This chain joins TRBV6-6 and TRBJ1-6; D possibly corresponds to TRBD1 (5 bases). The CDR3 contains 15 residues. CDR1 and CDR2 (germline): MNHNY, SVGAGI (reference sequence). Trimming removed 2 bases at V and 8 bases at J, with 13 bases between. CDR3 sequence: CASSYRGTADSPLHF. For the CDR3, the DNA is TGTGCCAGCAGTTACAGAGGGACGGCTGATTCACCCCTCCACTTT.

The CDR3 protein is CASSPYTGNTEAFF. CDR3 bases: TGCGCCAGCAGCCCGTATACAGGGAACACTGAAGCTTTCTTT. The V call is TRBV5-1, the J call TRBJ1-1; D possibly corresponds to TRBD1 (5 bases). The ends were cut back, 4 bases at V and 1 base at J, with 11 bases in the middle. Germline V gene sequence: CDR1 SGHRS, CDR2 YFSETQ. The CDR3 covers 14 residues.

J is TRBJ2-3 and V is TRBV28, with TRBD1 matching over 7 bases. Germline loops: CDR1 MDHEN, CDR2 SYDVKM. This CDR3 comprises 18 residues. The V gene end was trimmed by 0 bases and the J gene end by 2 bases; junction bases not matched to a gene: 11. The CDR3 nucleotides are TGTGCCAGCAGTTTATGGGTCAGGGACAGCCTTGACACAGATACGCAGTATTTT. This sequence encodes CASSLWVRDSLDTDTQYF.

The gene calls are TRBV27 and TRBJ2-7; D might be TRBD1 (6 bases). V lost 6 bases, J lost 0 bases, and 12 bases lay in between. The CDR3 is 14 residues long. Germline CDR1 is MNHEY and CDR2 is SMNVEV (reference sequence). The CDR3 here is CASREGQHSYEQYF. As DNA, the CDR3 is TGTGCCAGCAGAGAGGGACAACACTCCTACGAGCAGTACTTC.

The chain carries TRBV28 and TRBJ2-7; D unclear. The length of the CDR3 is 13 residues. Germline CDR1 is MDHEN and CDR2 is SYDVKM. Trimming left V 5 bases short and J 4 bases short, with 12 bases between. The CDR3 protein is CASSPVVVYEQYF. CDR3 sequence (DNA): TGTGCCAGCAGTCCCGTAGTTGTGTACGAGCAGTACTTC.

The CDR3 nucleotides are TGTGCCAGCAGCCAAGATAACAGGGGCGCAGATACGCAGTATTTT. It codes for CASSQDNRGADTQYF. This chain uses TRBV4-2 with TRBJ2-3; 7 bases fit TRBD1. Germline CDR1 LGHNA, CDR2 YNFKEQ. V was pared by 0 bases and J by 4 bases, with 4 bases of the junction left unmatched. This CDR3 region has 15 residues.

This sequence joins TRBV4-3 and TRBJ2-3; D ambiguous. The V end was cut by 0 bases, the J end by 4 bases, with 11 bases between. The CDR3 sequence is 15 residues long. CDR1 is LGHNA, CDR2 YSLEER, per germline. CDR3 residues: CASSQDYRSADTQYF. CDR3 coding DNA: TGCGCCAGCAGCCAAGACTATAGATCGGCAGATACGCAGTATTTT.

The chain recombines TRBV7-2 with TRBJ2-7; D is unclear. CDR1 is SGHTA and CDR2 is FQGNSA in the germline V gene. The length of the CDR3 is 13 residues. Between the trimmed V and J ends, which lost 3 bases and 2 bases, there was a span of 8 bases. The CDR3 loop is CASSFLLTYEQYF. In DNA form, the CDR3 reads TGTGCCAGCAGCTTCCTCTTAACCTACGAGCAGTACTTC.

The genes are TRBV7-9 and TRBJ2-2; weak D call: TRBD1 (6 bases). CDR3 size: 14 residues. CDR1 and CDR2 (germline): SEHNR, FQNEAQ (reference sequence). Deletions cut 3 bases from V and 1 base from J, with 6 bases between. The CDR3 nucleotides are TGTGCCAGCAGCTTGACAGGGAACACCGGGGAGCTGTTTTTT. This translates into CASSLTGNTGELFF. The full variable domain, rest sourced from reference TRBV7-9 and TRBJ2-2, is DTGVSQNPRHKITKRGQNVTFRCDPISEHNRLYWYRQTLGQGPEFLTYFQNEAQLEKSRLLSDRFSAERPKGSFSTLEIQRTEQGDSAMYLCASSLTGNTGELFFGEGSRLTVL.

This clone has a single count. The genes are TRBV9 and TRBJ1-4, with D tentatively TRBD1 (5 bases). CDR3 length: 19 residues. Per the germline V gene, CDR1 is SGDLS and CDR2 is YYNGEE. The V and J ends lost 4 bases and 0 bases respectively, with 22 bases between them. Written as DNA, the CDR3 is TGTGCCAGCAGCCACATGGTACCAGGGTCACATGCAACTAATGAAAAACTGTTTTTT. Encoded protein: CASSHMVPGSHATNEKLFF.

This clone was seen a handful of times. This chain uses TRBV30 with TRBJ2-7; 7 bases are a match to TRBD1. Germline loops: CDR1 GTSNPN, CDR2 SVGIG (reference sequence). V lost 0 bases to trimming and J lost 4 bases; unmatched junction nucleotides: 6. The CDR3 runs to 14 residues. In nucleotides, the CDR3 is TGTGCCTGGAGTGTCATAGGGGGCTCATACGAGCAGTACTTC. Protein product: CAWSVIGGSYEQYF. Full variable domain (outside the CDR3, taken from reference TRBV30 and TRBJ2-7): SQTIHQWPATLVQPVGSPLSLECTVEGTSNPNLYWYRQAAGRGLQLLFYSVGIGQISSEVPQNLSASRPQDRQFILSSKKLLLSDSGFYLCAWSVIGGSYEQYFGPGTRLTVT.

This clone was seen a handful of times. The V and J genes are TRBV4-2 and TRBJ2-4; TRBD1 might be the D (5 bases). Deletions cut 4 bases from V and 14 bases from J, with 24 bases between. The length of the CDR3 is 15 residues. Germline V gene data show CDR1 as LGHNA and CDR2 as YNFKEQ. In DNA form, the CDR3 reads TGTGCCAGCAGCCCGCCCCAGGGATCTCCTCGATCCAAGTACTTC. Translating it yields CASSPPQGSPRSKYF.

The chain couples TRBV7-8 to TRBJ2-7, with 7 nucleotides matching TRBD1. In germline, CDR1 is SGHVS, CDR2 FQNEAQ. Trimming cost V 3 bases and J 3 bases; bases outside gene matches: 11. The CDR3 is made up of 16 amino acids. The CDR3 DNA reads TGTGCCAGCAGCTTTACAGCCGGGACAGAGGTCTACGAGCAGTACTTC. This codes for CASSFTAGTEVYEQYF.

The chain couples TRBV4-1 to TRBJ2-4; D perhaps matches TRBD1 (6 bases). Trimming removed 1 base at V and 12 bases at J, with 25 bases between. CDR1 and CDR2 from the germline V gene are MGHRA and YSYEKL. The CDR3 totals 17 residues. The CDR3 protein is CASSQVRGSGRPVSQYF. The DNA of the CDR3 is TGCGCCAGCAGCCAAGTCAGGGGTTCCGGACGCCCAGTCTCTCAGTACTTC.

In DNA form, the CDR3 reads TGTGCCATCAGGCTGGGACAGGGTAGTGACACCGGGGAGCTGTTTTTT. This gives the protein CAIRLGQGSDTGELFF. V usage is TRBV10-3 and J usage is TRBJ2-2; TRBD1 matches 9 bases. V lost 6 bases to trimming and J lost 3 bases; unmatched junction nucleotides: 8. This CDR3 region has 16 residues. Germline CDR1 is ENHRY and CDR2 is SYGVKD.

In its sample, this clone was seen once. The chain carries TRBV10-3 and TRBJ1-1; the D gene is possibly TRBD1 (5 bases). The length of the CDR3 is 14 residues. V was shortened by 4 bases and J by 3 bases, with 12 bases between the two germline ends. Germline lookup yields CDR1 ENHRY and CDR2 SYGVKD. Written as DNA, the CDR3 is TGTGCCATCAGTGTAGGGGCGGTTGACACTGAAGCTTTCTTT. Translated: CAISVGAVDTEAFF.